These 16 T cell receptor beta chains came from one sample sequenced in a study of T cells after posttransplantation cyclophosphamide. Generated by immunoSEQ multiplex PCR, the TCRdb table keeps only in-frame clones and is missing some. There are roughly 18,000 clones in the sample; roughly 85% occur only once, and 7.5% to 9.5% lies in the top ten. The sample comprised memory CD4+ T cells sorted from blood. Receptors were obtained from a man younger than 40 in good health and a related stem cell transplant donor.

The V and J genes are TRBV19 and TRBJ1-2; the D gene is possibly TRBD1 (5 bases). This CDR3 has 14 amino acids. Trimming left V 6 bases short and J 0 bases short, with 11 bases between. Germline V gene lookup returns CDR1 LNHDA and CDR2 SQIVND (reference sequence). This CDR3 is CASRPQTANYGYTF. CDR3 DNA sequence: TGTGCCAGTAGGCCTCAGACAGCTAACTATGGCTACACCTTC.

There are a few counts of this clone. This chain connects TRBV5-1 to TRBJ2-5; D possibly corresponds to TRBD1 (6 bases). This CDR3 comprises 15 residues. Trimming took 0 bases from V and 4 from J, leaving 13 bases between them. CDR1 SGHRS and CDR2 YFSETQ come from the germline V gene. CDR3 sequence reads: CASSLEYGGGETQYF. CDR3 nucleotide sequence: TGCGCCAGCAGCTTGGAGTATGGGGGCGGAGAGACCCAGTACTTC.

The chain is built from TRBV27 and TRBJ1-2; TRBD1 aligns across 11 bases. CDR3 length: 14 amino acids. Germline CDR1 MNHEY, CDR2 SMNVEV (reference sequence). V dropped 6 bases and J dropped 7; count of bases not matched to a gene: 7. DNA of the CDR3: TGTGCCAGCAGGGGGACAGGGGGTGTTGGTGGCTACACCTTC. This encodes CASRGTGGVGGYTF.

The table lists this clone with a count of one. J is TRBJ2-7 and V is TRBV20-1; D possibly corresponds to TRBD1 (6 bases). Deletions cut 5 bases from V and 5 bases from J, with 7 bases between. Germline V gives CDR1 DFQATT, CDR2 SNEGSKA (reference sequence). The CDR3 is 10 amino acids. The DNA for the CDR3 is TGCAGTGCTCACAGGGACGAGCAGTACTTC. Its translation is CSAHRDEQYF.

The V and J genes are TRBV2 and TRBJ2-3, with 8 bases that match TRBD2. This CDR3 contains 16 residues. Losses at the gene ends were 3 bases for V and 3 bases for J; bases not matched to a gene: 8. Germline V gives CDR1 SNHLY, CDR2 FYNNEI. Here the CDR3 DNA reads TGTGCCAGCAGTGACGGAACGGGGGGGCAGACAGATACGCAGTATTTT. It encodes CASSDGTGGQTDTQYF.

The chain links TRBV21-1 to TRBJ1-6; the listed D gene, TRBD1, was not tested against the DNA. TRBV21-1 is a pseudogene locus. CDR3 length: 15 residues. DNA for the CDR3: TGTGCCAGCAGCAAATCTACAGCTCGGAATTCACCCCTCCACTTT. This sequence encodes CASSKSTARNSPLHF.

The J gene is TRBJ1-5, the V gene TRBV28; TRBD1 is a possible D gene (6 bases). V lost 3 bases and J 3 bases, leaving 12 bases between the germline ends. Germline V gene data show CDR1 as MDHEN and CDR2 as SYDVKM. The CDR3 spans 15 residues. CDR3 amino acids: CASSLLQGYNQPQHF. DNA for the CDR3: TGTGCCAGCAGTTTGCTCCAGGGGTACAATCAGCCCCAGCATTTT.

The rearrangement joins TRBV25-1 to TRBJ1-2; TRBD1 matches 10 bases. The germline gives CDR1 MGHDK, CDR2 SYGVNS. The CDR3 contains 13 residues. The V gene end was trimmed by 5 bases and the J gene end by 5 bases; junction bases not matched to a gene: 2. The CDR3 DNA is TGTGCCAGCAGTTTGGGACAGGGGTATGGCTACACCTTC. Amino acid sequence: CASSLGQGYGYTF.

The V gene is TRBV28, the J gene TRBJ1-2; tentative D call: TRBD1 (6 bases). The germline V and J ends were trimmed by 4 bases and 4 bases, with 16 bases remaining between them. The CDR3 runs 15 residues. Germline CDR1 MDHEN, CDR2 SYDVKM. The CDR3 DNA is TGTGCCAGCAGTTCACCTCCGACAGGCGTCTATGGCTACACCTTC. This codes for CASSSPPTGVYGYTF.

V and J are TRBV5-5 and TRBJ2-1, with D possibly being TRBD2 (7 bases). Trimming removed 0 bases from V and 4 bases from J, with 17 bases in between. Germline CDR1 is SGHKS and CDR2 is YYEKEE (reference sequence). The CDR3 totals 17 residues. Written as DNA, the CDR3 is TGTGCCAGCAGCTTGGCCAATCGGGGGGCGGGATACAATGAGCAGTTCTTC. It specifies CASSLANRGAGYNEQFF.

To note about this clone: A junction end diverges from the germline sequence, so it may reflect a read error. V gene TRBV28 combines with J gene TRBJ1-6; D is ambiguous. The CDR3 length is 13 residues. CDR1 is MDHEN and CDR2 is SYDVKM in the germline V gene. In nucleotides, the CDR3 is TGTGCCAGCAGTTTAAACAGTAATTCACCCATCCACTTT. Protein product: CASSLNSNSPIHF.

This chain links TRBV7-9 with TRBJ1-2; D not certain. Germline V gene lookup returns CDR1 SEHNR and CDR2 FQNEAQ (reference sequence). This CDR3 has 14 residues. Trimming stripped 10 bases from V and 1 base from J, with 16 bases between. The CDR3 DNA reads TGTGCCATCCTGGTATCAGACTATAACTATGGCTACACCTTC. Protein: CAILVSDYNYGYTF.

J is TRBJ2-1 and V is TRBV6-5; 9 positions match TRBD2. This CDR3 has 15 amino acids. With V trimmed by 5 bases and J by 5 bases, 7 bases remained unmatched. Germline values: CDR1 MNHEY, CDR2 SVGAGI. The chain's CDR3 is CASSRAGGGDNEQFF. The CDR3 DNA sequence: TGTGCCAGCAGTCGAGCGGGGGGAGGGGACAATGAGCAGTTCTTC.

The chain joins TRBV18 to TRBJ1-1, with D uncertain. The germline V gene encodes CDR1 KGHSH and CDR2 LQKENI. With 2 bases removed from V and 7 bases from J, the gap between germline ends came to 11 bases. The CDR3 extends over 13 amino acids. The CDR3, as DNA: TGTGCCAGCTCACCAGCGGTCGCCTATGAAGCTTTCTTT. It codes for CASSPAVAYEAFF.

This clone was observed once. The chain recombines TRBV5-4 with TRBJ1-2; TRBD1 might be the D (6 bases). Looked up from germline, CDR1 is SGHNT and CDR2 is YYREEE (reference sequence). The ends were cut back, 5 bases at V and 8 bases at J, with 19 bases in the middle. This CDR3 has 14 amino acids. The DNA of the CDR3 is TGTGCCAGCAGTTTAAACAGGGCGCTGGGGGGCTACACCTTC. Its protein product is CASSLNRALGGYTF.

The chain carries TRBV29-1 and TRBJ1-1; D not resolved. The germline V gene has CDR1 SQVTM and CDR2 ANQGSEA. The V gene lost 6 bases and the J gene lost 0 bases, with 14 bases spanning the gap. The CDR3 runs to 14 residues. CDR3 DNA sequence: TGCAGCGTCCGGGTCCACTCGGTGAACACTGAAGCTTTCTTT. Its protein product is CSVRVHSVNTEAFF.